Each of the 27 T cell receptor beta chains below was sequenced from the same sample in a study of cytomegalovirus exposure and HLA in healthy donors. The PCR ran on 60 Vbeta and 13 Jbeta primers. The method was immunoSEQ multiplex PCR; TCRdb's version includes in-frame clones alone and lacks a portion of them. The sample lists more than 80,000 clones; about four fifths were seen once. What was sequenced was PBMCs. All receptors derive from a woman aged 50 to 60 in good health and CMV-seropositive.

The rearrangement joins TRBV6-1 to TRBJ2-1; TRBD1 aligns across 8 bases. Per the germline V gene, CDR1 is MNHNS and CDR2 is SASEGT. Unmatched junction bases numbered 13, after V lost 3 bases and J lost 9 bases. The length of the CDR3 is 16 residues. The CDR3 spells CASSDGQGAPVSEQFF. CDR3 coding DNA: TGTGCCAGCAGTGATGGGCAGGGGGCCCCCGTGAGTGAGCAGTTCTTC.

The V and J genes are TRBV19 and TRBJ1-5; D is possibly TRBD1 (6 bases). V was clipped by 8 bases and J by 6 bases, with 17 bases between them. Germline V gives CDR1 LNHDA, CDR2 SQIVND (reference sequence). The CDR3 sequence is 14 residues long. The CDR3 region has the DNA TGTGCCAGTCGTAGGACAGCTCAGAGTCAGCCCCAGCATTTT. It yields the protein CASRRTAQSQPQHF.

The CDR3 coding sequence is TGTGCCACAGGGACAGGGGCGGCTCCAGATACGCAGTATTTT. This gives the protein CATGTGAAPDTQYF. The gene calls are TRBV2 and TRBJ2-3; 10 bases map to TRBD1. Germline-derived CDR1 and CDR2 are SNHLY and FYNNEI. The V gene end was trimmed by 10 bases and the J gene end by 4 bases; junction bases not matched to a gene: 8. This CDR3 is 14 amino acids long. Supplemented by reference TRBV2 and TRBJ2-3, the full variable domain reads EPEVTQTPSHQVTQMGQEVILRCVPISNHLYFYWYRQILGQKVEFLVSFYNNEISEKSEIFDDQFSVERPDGSNFTLKIRSTKLEDSAMYFCATGTGAAPDTQYFGPGTRLTVL.

The V call is TRBV7-2, the J call TRBJ1-1; D is perhaps TRBD1 (5 bases). CDR3 length: 17 amino acids. Germline CDR1 and CDR2: SGHTA and FQGNSA. V gave up 4 bases and J gave up 7 bases, with 25 bases separating them. CDR3 coding DNA: TGTGCCAGCAGCTCCCCGCTGGGGGGGGGTTTCAATGGTGAAGCTTTCTTT. Amino acid sequence: CASSSPLGGGFNGEAFF.

The J gene is TRBJ1-4, the V gene TRBV10-3; TRBD1 might be the D (5 bases). Germline V gene lookup returns CDR1 ENHRY and CDR2 SYGVKD. The CDR3 runs 15 residues. Trimming cost V 2 bases and J 2 bases, with 9 bases left between them. The CDR3 loop reads CAISETGMTNEKLFF. For the CDR3, the DNA is TGTGCCATCAGTGAGACAGGAATGACTAATGAAAAACTGTTTTTT.

V and J are TRBV6-1 and TRBJ2-7; a weak D match, TRBD1 (6 bases). Trimming pared 6 bases from V and 2 bases from J, leaving 11 bases between. The germline CDR1 and CDR2 sequences are MNHNS and SASEGT. The CDR3 covers 13 residues. CDR3 DNA: TGTGCCAGCAGCAGGGGAAATGCCTACGAGCAGTACTTC. This translates into CASSRGNAYEQYF.

The chain couples TRBV4-1 to TRBJ1-2, with TRBD1 matching 9 bases. Germline CDR1 and CDR2: MGHRA and YSYEKL. Trimming at V came to 4 bases and at J to 4 bases, leaving 13 bases not matched to a gene. The CDR3 loop spans 17 amino acids. The CDR3 protein is CASSPTLQGAGSYGYTF. The CDR3 DNA reads TGCGCCAGCAGCCCGACACTACAGGGGGCAGGCTCCTATGGCTACACCTTC.

This clone was counted between two and nine times. The chain employs TRBV4-2 and TRBJ1-4, with 7 bases that match TRBD1. In germline, CDR1 is LGHNA, CDR2 YNFKEQ. With V trimmed by 4 bases and J by 14 bases, 7 bases remained unmatched. The length of the CDR3 is 12 residues. CDR3 amino acids: CASSPRQGELFF. Written as DNA, the CDR3 is TGTGCCAGCAGCCCCAGACAGGGTGAGCTGTTTTTT.

In DNA, the CDR3 is TGTGCCACCAGCAGACAGGGCCACTATGGCTACACCTTC. Residues: CATSRQGHYGYTF. This chain joins TRBV15 and TRBJ1-2, with D maybe TRBD1 (5 bases). Trimming removed 2 bases from V and 3 bases from J, with 7 bases in between. The CDR3 is made up of 13 amino acids. Germline lookup yields CDR1 LNHNV and CDR2 YYDKDF (reference sequence).

This chain joins TRBV9 and TRBJ1-1; D gene uncertain. The germline gives CDR1 SGDLS, CDR2 YYNGEE. V was cut by 0 bases and J by 2 bases, with 8 bases left in between. The CDR3 covers 14 residues. CDR3 protein: CASSVVVTNTEAFF. CDR3 bases: TGTGCCAGCAGCGTAGTGGTGACAAACACTGAAGCTTTCTTT.

The chain combines TRBV5-6 with TRBJ1-6; D possibly corresponds to TRBD1 (6 bases). Looked up from germline, CDR1 is SGHDT and CDR2 is YYEEEE. Trimming took 2 bases from V and 12 from J, leaving 21 bases between them. The length of the CDR3 is 16 residues. For the CDR3, the DNA is TGTGCCAGCAGCTTCGTGGGGAGGGCACAGGGTCAACCCCTCCACTTT. Residues: CASSFVGRAQGQPLHF.

This chain links TRBV30 with TRBJ1-2; 10 bases are shared with TRBD1. The trim removed 2 bases at V and 2 bases at J, leaving 5 bases unmatched. Germline values: CDR1 GTSNPN, CDR2 SVGIG (reference sequence). The CDR3 runs to 15 residues. In nucleotides, the CDR3 is TGTGCCTGGAGTCTAAAGGACAGGGGGAACTATGGCTACACCTTC. This sequence encodes CAWSLKDRGNYGYTF.

The table lists this clone with a few counts. The chain uses TRBV7-9 and TRBJ2-2; D is ambiguous. V lost 9 bases and J 2 bases, leaving 10 bases between the germline ends. CDR3 length equals 13 residues. In germline, CDR1 is SEHNR, CDR2 FQNEAQ (reference sequence). CDR3 sequence: CASLGRNTGELFF. CDR3 nucleotides: TGTGCCAGTCTGGGCCGTAACACCGGGGAGCTGTTTTTT. Together with reference TRBV7-9 and TRBJ2-2, the CDR3 gives the full variable domain: DTGVSQNPRHKITKRGQNVTFRCDPISEHNRLYWYRQTLGQGPEFLTYFQNEAQLEKSRLLSDRFSAERPKGSFSTLEIQRTEQGDSAMYLCASLGRNTGELFFGEGSRLTVL.

This clone was recorded only once. This sequence joins TRBV9 and TRBJ2-7; 11 positions match TRBD1. This CDR3 spans 15 amino acids. After removal of 4 bases from V and 2 bases from J, the junction contained 5 bases not matched to a gene. Germline CDR1 and CDR2: SGDLS and YYNGEE. The CDR3 bases are TGTGCCAGCAGCACCGGGACAGGGGGTCCCTACGAGCAGTACTTC. It is translated as CASSTGTGGPYEQYF.

The chain uses TRBV18 and TRBJ1-5, with 9 bases aligning to TRBD1. The germline V gene has CDR1 KGHSH and CDR2 LQKENI. The V and J ends lost 3 bases and 0 bases, in that order; junction bases with no gene match: 6. There are 17 residues in the CDR3. The CDR3 nucleotides read TGTGCCAGCTCACCGGACAGGGGACCCTATAGCAATCAGCCCCAGCATTTT. Amino acids: CASSPDRGPYSNQPQHF.

The chain carries TRBV6-5 and TRBJ1-5, with unresolved D. CDR3 length: 15 amino acids. The V end lost 2 bases, the J end lost 3 bases, and 11 bases lay between the germline ends. From germline, CDR1 is MNHEY and CDR2 SVGAGI. The CDR3: CASSYEADLNQPQHF. The CDR3 DNA is TGTGCCAGCAGTTACGAGGCAGATCTCAATCAGCCCCAGCATTTT.

This chain connects TRBV11-1 to TRBJ1-2, with D possibly matching TRBD1 (6 bases). The CDR3 length is 17 residues. The V gene lost 5 bases and the J gene lost 8 bases, with 27 bases spanning the gap. Germline V gives CDR1 SGHAT, CDR2 FQDESV (reference sequence). The CDR3 DNA reads TGTGCCAGCAGCCCGGACAGATTTCGTGGGAATGCCGGGGGCTACACCTTC. It is translated as CASSPDRFRGNAGGYTF.

The chain carries TRBV6-5 and TRBJ1-4; 8 bases agree with TRBD1. There are 14 residues in the CDR3. V was clipped by 6 bases and J by 10 bases; unmatched bases: 10. CDR1 and CDR2 from the germline V gene are MNHEY and SVGAGI. CDR3 DNA: TGTGCCAGCAGCTTCGGACAGGGCGCCGCAAAACTGTTTTTT. Protein product: CASSFGQGAAKLFF.

This clone was found once. V is TRBV28 and J is TRBJ1-4; TRBD1 might be the D (5 bases). Germline assignment: CDR1 MDHEN and CDR2 SYDVKM. V lost 7 bases and J 6 bases, leaving 12 bases between the germline ends. The CDR3 length is 13 residues. This chain's CDR3 is CASTQGGDEKLFF. CDR3 nucleotide sequence: TGTGCCAGCACCCAAGGAGGGGATGAAAAACTGTTTTTT.

The chain combines TRBV2 with TRBJ1-4; TRBD1 matches at 9 bases. CDR1 is SNHLY, CDR2 FYNNEI, per germline. After removal of 10 bases from V and 8 bases from J, the junction contained 14 bases not matched to a gene. The CDR3 covers 15 residues. The DNA for the CDR3 is TGTGCCATCCCGGGACAGGGTCTCGGGGGGGAAAAACTGTTTTTT. Amino acid sequence: CAIPGQGLGGEKLFF.

V gene TRBV7-2 combines with J gene TRBJ1-3, with D unclear. Deletions cut 0 bases from V and 3 bases from J, with 9 bases between. The germline V gene has CDR1 SGHTA and CDR2 FQGNSA. The CDR3 is made up of 15 amino acids. CDR3 DNA sequence: TGTGCCAGCAGCTTAGCTGCCGGTAATGGAAACACCATATATTTT. It codes for CASSLAAGNGNTIYF.

The genes are TRBV9 and TRBJ1-6, with D unclear. Trimming pared 0 bases from V and 9 bases from J, leaving 10 bases between. Germline V gene sequence: CDR1 SGDLS, CDR2 YYNGEE. The CDR3 sequence is 14 residues long. In DNA form, the CDR3 reads TGTGCCAGCAGCGTAGACAGCACCTCTTCACCCCTCCACTTT. Translating gives CASSVDSTSSPLHF.

This clone was picked up a small number of times. V is TRBV7-9 and J is TRBJ2-5; TRBD1 matches 9 bases. J gave up 5 bases and V 5 bases, and 9 bases lay outside the gene matches. Germline CDR1 is SEHNR and CDR2 is FQNEAQ (reference sequence). The CDR3 has 15 amino acids. The CDR3: CASSRYTGGRETQYF. CDR3 nucleotide sequence: TGTGCCAGCAGCCGTTATACAGGGGGCCGGGAGACCCAGTACTTC.

The chain links TRBV19 to TRBJ1-2; D is uncertain. The germline V gene encodes CDR1 LNHDA and CDR2 SQIVND (reference sequence). Trimming stripped 7 bases from V and 2 bases from J, with 17 bases between. The CDR3 is 15 amino acids. CDR3 DNA sequence: TGTGCCAGTACCCCAGATGACACGTTGAACTATGGCTACACCTTC. Amino acids: CASTPDDTLNYGYTF.

Many counts were recorded for this clone. The rearrangement uses TRBV28 and TRBJ2-7; D is perhaps TRBD1 (6 bases). Trimming shortened V by 6 bases and J by 4 bases, and 13 bases separated the two germline ends. This CDR3 has 13 amino acids. Germline V CDR1 and CDR2: MDHEN, SYDVKM. The CDR3 DNA sequence: TGTGCCAGCAGGCCGGGACATCTTTACGAGCAGTACTTC. Encoded protein: CASRPGHLYEQYF.

The CDR3 reads CASSLARDRGLKAFF. In DNA, the CDR3 is TGCGCCAGCAGCTTGGCCAGAGACAGGGGATTAAAAGCTTTCTTT. This rearrangement joins TRBV5-1 to TRBJ1-1; 8 bases match TRBD1. The J segment lost 9 bases and the V segment lost 0 bases, leaving 10 bases of the junction unmatched. Germline loops: CDR1 SGHRS, CDR2 YFSETQ. The CDR3 runs to 15 residues.

This chain connects TRBV4-3 to TRBJ1-2; 10 nucleotides line up with TRBD1. Germline loops: CDR1 LGHNA, CDR2 YSLEER. This CDR3 spans 18 amino acids. Trimming at V came to 2 bases and at J to 3 bases, leaving 12 bases not matched to a gene. The CDR3 loop reads CASSQSWGGTGDDYGYTF. The CDR3 DNA reads TGCGCCAGCAGCCAATCCTGGGGCGGGACAGGGGATGACTATGGCTACACCTTC.